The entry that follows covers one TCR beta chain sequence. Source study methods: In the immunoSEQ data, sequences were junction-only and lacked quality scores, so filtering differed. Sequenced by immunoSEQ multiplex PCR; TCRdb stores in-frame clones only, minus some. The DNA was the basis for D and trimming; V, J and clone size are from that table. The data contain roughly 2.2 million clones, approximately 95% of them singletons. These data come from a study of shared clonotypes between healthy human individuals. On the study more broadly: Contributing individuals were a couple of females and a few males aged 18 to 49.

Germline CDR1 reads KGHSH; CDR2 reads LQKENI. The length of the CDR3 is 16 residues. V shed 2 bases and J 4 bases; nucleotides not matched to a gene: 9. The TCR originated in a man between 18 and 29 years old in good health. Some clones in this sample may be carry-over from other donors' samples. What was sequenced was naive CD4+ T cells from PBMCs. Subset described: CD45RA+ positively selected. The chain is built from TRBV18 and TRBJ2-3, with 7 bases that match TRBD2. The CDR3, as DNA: TGTGCCAGCTCACCAAGGACTAGTATTGTCTCAGATACGCAGTATTTT. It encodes CASSPRTSIVSDTQYF.